What follows are 8 T cell receptor beta chains derived from one specimen sequenced in a study of T cell responses to AZD1222 COVID-19 vaccine. Produced via immunoSEQ multiplex PCR; TCRdb's table is partial and in-frame only. The sample contains 120,000 to 150,000 clones, around nine tenths of which appear only once. The source was peripheral blood, collected on day 0 of AZD1222 vaccination. The receptors come from an adult in good health.

CDR3 protein: CASSLGRQEKLFF. The DNA of the CDR3 is TGTGCCAGCAGTTTAGGGAGGCAAGAAAAACTGTTTTTT. This chain links TRBV28 with TRBJ1-4; the D is unclear. The V gene lost 2 bases and the J gene lost 8 bases, with 9 bases spanning the gap. Germline assignment: CDR1 MDHEN and CDR2 SYDVKM. The CDR3 is made up of 13 amino acids.

The V gene is TRBV4-3, the J gene TRBJ1-1; D remains unclear. V gave up 4 bases and J gave up 3 bases, with 12 bases separating them. Germline lookup yields CDR1 LGHNA and CDR2 YSLEER. There are 14 residues in the CDR3. CDR3 in amino acids: CASSPAISDTEAFF. The CDR3, as DNA: TGCGCCAGCAGCCCGGCTATCTCGGACACTGAAGCTTTCTTT.

The CDR3 DNA reads as TGTGCCAGCAGCCTAGCGGGACTCAACAATGAGCAGTTCTTC. Translating it yields CASSLAGLNNEQFF. The rearrangement uses TRBV11-3 and TRBJ2-1, with 9 bases that match TRBD2. The CDR3 is made up of 14 amino acids. With V trimmed by 5 bases and J by 5 bases, 4 bases remained unmatched. Germline values: CDR1 SGHNT, CDR2 YENEEA.

The chain carries TRBV5-1 and TRBJ2-3, with TRBD2 identical over 9 bases. Trimming removed 7 bases from V and 4 bases from J; junction bases left unmatched: 16. Per the germline V gene, CDR1 is SGHRS and CDR2 is YFSETQ. CDR3 size: 17 residues. The CDR3 spells CASCPNLAGTGSDTQYF. The CDR3 bases are TGCGCCAGCTGCCCGAACCTAGCGGGAACGGGGTCAGATACGCAGTATTTT.

This chain uses TRBV9 with TRBJ2-6, with TRBD2 as a possible D gene (7 bases). This CDR3 comprises 19 residues. CDR1 is SGDLS, CDR2 YYNGEE, per germline. V was clipped by 3 bases and J by 0 bases, with 19 bases between them. The CDR3 bases are TGTGCCAGCAGCGCCCCCTTGGCGGGGGCCAACTCTGGGGCCAACGTCCTGACTTTC. Its translation is CASSAPLAGANSGANVLTF.

The chain recombines TRBV6-2 or TRBV6-3 with TRBJ1-2, with D possibly matching TRBD1 (5 bases). Germline CDR1 reads MNHEY; CDR2 reads SVGEGT. V dropped 6 bases and J dropped 4 bases, with 12 bases sitting between them. The CDR3 sequence is 13 residues long. DNA of the CDR3: TGTGCCAGCAGCTGGGACGGAAGCTATGGCTACACCTTC. Protein product: CASSWDGSYGYTF.

The rearrangement joins TRBV5-4 to TRBJ2-7; D gene ambiguous. V dropped 2 bases and J dropped 0 bases, with 6 bases sitting between them. This CDR3 contains 13 residues. CDR1 and CDR2 from the germline V gene are SGHNT and YYREEE (reference sequence). CDR3 DNA sequence: TGTGCCAGCAGCTTCTACAACTCCTACGAGCAGTACTTC. Protein sequence: CASSFYNSYEQYF.

The V and J genes are TRBV11-2 and TRBJ2-7; TRBD2 is a possible D gene (6 bases). V was cut by 4 bases and J by 3 bases, with 16 bases left in between. Germline loops: CDR1 SGHAT, CDR2 FQNNGV. This CDR3 contains 15 residues. The DNA of the CDR3 is TGTGCCAGCAGCTATTCTAGCGAGATTAACTACGAGCAGTACTTC. Amino acid sequence: CASSYSSEINYEQYF. The full variable domain, in which reference TRBV11-2 and TRBJ2-7 provide the parts outside the CDR3, is EAGVAQSPRYKIIEKRQSVAFWCNPISGHATLYWYQQILGQGPKLLIQFQNNGVVDDSQLPKDRFSAERLKGVDSTLKIQPAKLEDSAVYLCASSYSSEINYEQYFGPGTRLTVT.